This T cell receptor beta chain was sequenced for a study of sequential checkpoint blockade in melanoma. By sample fraction, this clone is medium-sized (0.01 to 0.1%). Sequencing was performed with immunoSEQ multiplex PCR; in TCRdb, only in-frame clones are kept and a portion is missing. The sample includes about 20,000 clones, roughly 80% seen only once; the top ten take roughly 27%. The treatment denotes: randomized to nivolumab then ipilimumab (arm A) or the reverse (arm B). The germline gives CDR1 SEHNR, CDR2 FQNEAQ (reference sequence). V lost 2 bases and J lost 0; bases outside the gene matches: 4. This CDR3 has 17 residues.

The genes are TRBV7-9 and TRBJ1-1; 12 bases are a match to TRBD1. This receptor was taken from a human donor with melanoma. Sequencing used CD8+ T cells sorted from blood (inferred from file names), obtained from a patient given nivolumab and ipilimumab in sequence. The CDR3 DNA follows: TGTGCCAGCAGCTTACCGGGACAGGGGGCCGTGAACACTGAAGCTTTCTTT. This sequence encodes CASSLPGQGAVNTEAFF.